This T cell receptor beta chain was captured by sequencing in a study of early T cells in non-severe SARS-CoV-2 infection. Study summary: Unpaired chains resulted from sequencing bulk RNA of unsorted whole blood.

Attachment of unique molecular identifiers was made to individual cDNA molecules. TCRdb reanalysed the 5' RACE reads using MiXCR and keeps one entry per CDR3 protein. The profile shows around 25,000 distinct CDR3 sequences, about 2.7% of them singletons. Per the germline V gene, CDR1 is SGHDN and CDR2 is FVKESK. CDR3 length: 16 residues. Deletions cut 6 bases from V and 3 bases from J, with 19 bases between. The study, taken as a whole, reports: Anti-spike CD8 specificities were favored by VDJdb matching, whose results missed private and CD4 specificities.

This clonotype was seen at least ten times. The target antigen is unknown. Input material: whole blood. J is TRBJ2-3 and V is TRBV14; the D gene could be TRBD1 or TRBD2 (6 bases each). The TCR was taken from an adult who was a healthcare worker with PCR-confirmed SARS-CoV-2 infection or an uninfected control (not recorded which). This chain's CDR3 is CASSRERGRWTDTQYF. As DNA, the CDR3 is TGTGCCAGCAGTCGGGAAAGGGGGAGGTGGACAGATACGCAGTATTTT. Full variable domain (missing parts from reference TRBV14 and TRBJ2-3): EAGVTQFPSHSVIEKGQTVTLRCDPISGHDNLYWYRRVMGKEIKFLLHFVKESKQDESGMPNNRFLAERTGGTYSTLKVQPAELEDSGVYFCASSRERGRWTDTQYFGPGTRLTVL.